The sequence of this T cell receptor (beta chain) was determined in a study of cytomegalovirus exposure and HLA in healthy donors. On the study more broadly: An analysis done earlier identified 117 million unique TCR beta sequences from 200 million or so T cells.

Concerning this clone: What it binds is unknown.

In the PCR, 60 Vbeta and 13 Jbeta primers were used. This table comes from immunoSEQ multiplex PCR, and its TCRdb copy is limited to in-frame clones, with some not included. The sample consists of 150,000 or so clones, about 85% of them appearing once. Overall study findings and caveats: An analysis that came later showed most CMV-associated TCR beta chains appearing HLA-restricted. The study carried out a later analysis of TCR beta sequences. It associated about 15,000 of them with specific HLA alleles at a false discovery rate of 0.05.

The sequence derives from a woman between 50 and 59 years old in good health and CMV-seropositive. The sample consisted of PBMCs.

In nucleotides, the CDR3 is TGTGCCAGTAGTATAGGTGGGGAGCTAGGGTACAATGAGCAGTTCTTC. Residues: CASSIGGELGYNEQFF. This sequence joins TRBV19 and TRBJ2-1; tentatively, D is TRBD2 (5 bases). This CDR3 contains 16 residues. Germline V lookup: CDR1 LNHDA, CDR2 SQIVND (reference sequence). Trimming stripped 1 base from V and 4 bases from J, with 14 bases between.